One sample yielded the 28 T cell receptor beta chains listed below, sequenced in a study of OX40 agonist ivuxolimab in advanced cancers. This table comes from immunoSEQ multiplex PCR, and its TCRdb copy is limited to in-frame clones, with some not included. Among 84,000 or so clones listed, about four fifths were seen once. Source: CD4+ or CD8+ T cells sorted from blood, taken in a trial of the OX40 agonist ivuxolimab. These receptors originate from an adult with an advanced solid tumor such as melanoma, head and neck, liver or kidney cancer.

The sample holds a few counts of this clone. V gene TRBV7-6 combines with J gene TRBJ2-6, with D perhaps given as TRBD1 or TRBD2 (6 bases each). V was pared by 2 bases and J by 3 bases, with 11 bases between. This CDR3 comprises 16 residues. Per the germline V gene, CDR1 is SGHVS and CDR2 is FNYEAQ. CDR3 sequence reads: CASSLSGASGANVLTF. CDR3 in DNA: TGTGCCAGCAGCTTATCGGGGGCGAGTGGGGCCAACGTCCTGACTTTC.

This chain uses TRBV2 with TRBJ2-7; 7 nucleotides line up with TRBD1. The J segment lost 4 bases and the V segment lost 4 bases, leaving 7 bases of the junction unmatched. The CDR3 covers 14 residues. Germline loops: CDR1 SNHLY, CDR2 FYNNEI. The CDR3 is CASSVRQGGYEQYV. CDR3 DNA sequence: TGTGCCAGCAGTGTTAGACAGGGTGGTTACGAGCAGTACGTC.

The J gene is TRBJ1-3, the V gene TRBV4-3, with no clear D. The CDR3 is 13 residues long. Trimming shortened V by 4 bases and J by 1 base, and 5 bases separated the two germline ends. Germline V gives CDR1 LGHNA, CDR2 YSLEER. The CDR3 nucleotides read TGCGCCAGCAGCCGAGCATCTGGAAACACCATATATTTT. Amino acids: CASSRASGNTIYF.

This sequence joins TRBV5-1 and TRBJ2-3; 9 bases are a match to TRBD2. CDR1 and CDR2 (germline): SGHRS, YFSETQ. CDR3 length: 16 residues. V gave up 0 bases and J gave up 8 bases; unmatched junction bases: 10. The CDR3 region has the DNA TGCGCCAGCAGCTTGGTTTCTAGCGGGGTTTGGGTTACGCAGTATTTT. This translates into CASSLVSSGVWVTQYF.

V and J are TRBV7-3 and TRBJ1-1; D perhaps matches TRBD1 (5 bases). The CDR3 runs to 13 residues. V was shortened by 5 bases and J by 7 bases, with 14 bases between the two germline ends. The germline CDR1 and CDR2 sequences are SGHTA and FQGTGA. This CDR3 is CASSPLGDGEAFF. The CDR3 bases are TGTGCCAGCAGCCCGCTGGGGGATGGTGAAGCTTTCTTT.

The chain employs TRBV7-7 and TRBJ2-7; TRBD2 aligns across 10 bases. The CDR3 totals 15 residues. CDR1 is SSHAT and CDR2 is FNYEAQ in the germline V gene (reference sequence). The V segment lost 5 bases and the J segment 5 bases; nucleotides outside the gene matches: 9. This chain's CDR3 is CASSPSGGARDEQYF. CDR3 DNA sequence: TGTGCCAGCAGCCCAAGCGGGGGGGCGCGGGACGAGCAGTACTTC.

V usage is TRBV10-1 and J usage is TRBJ2-1; a possible D gene is TRBD1 (6 bases). The V gene's germline CDR1 is WNHNN and CDR2 SYGVQD (reference sequence). The CDR3 is 15 residues long. Trimming shortened V by 5 bases and J by 0 bases, and 11 bases separated the two germline ends. This CDR3 is CASSSTGSSYNEQFF. CDR3 nucleotides: TGCGCCAGCAGTTCCACAGGGAGCTCCTACAATGAGCAGTTCTTC.

The chain is built from TRBV5-6 and TRBJ1-2; D not certain. CDR3 length equals 13 residues. CDR1 and CDR2 from the germline V gene are SGHDT and YYEEEE. V gave up 0 bases and J gave up 8 bases, with 11 bases separating them. This CDR3 reads CASSLVGTGGYTF. The CDR3 DNA sequence: TGTGCCAGCAGCTTGGTTGGCACTGGGGGCTACACCTTC.

This clone was seen a few times. The gene calls are TRBV4-2 and TRBJ1-1; the D is unclear. Trimming removed 0 bases at V and 7 bases at J, with 6 bases between. Germline CDR1 reads LGHNA; CDR2 reads YNFKEQ. The CDR3 length is 12 residues. CDR3 bases: TGTGCCAGCAGCCAAGATCTACTTGAAGCTTTCTTT. Its translation: CASSQDLLEAFF.

This sequence joins TRBV30 and TRBJ1-2; D is possibly TRBD1 (6 bases). Germline V gene sequence: CDR1 GTSNPN, CDR2 SVGIG (reference sequence). V was pared by 2 bases and J by 4 bases, with 8 bases between. The CDR3 contains 12 residues. The DNA of the CDR3 is TGTGCCTGGAGTCCACAGGGCTATGGCTACACCTTC. Its protein product is CAWSPQGYGYTF.

The chain recombines TRBV28 with TRBJ2-7; 8 bases are a match to TRBD1. V gave up 3 bases and J gave up 3 bases; unmatched junction bases: 4. This CDR3 has 14 residues. The germline CDR1 and CDR2 sequences are MDHEN and SYDVKM. The CDR3 is CASSFGDRFYEQYV. The CDR3 nucleotides are TGTGCCAGCAGTTTCGGGGACAGGTTCTACGAGCAGTACGTC.

The chain joins TRBV2 to TRBJ1-3; D gene uncertain. Trimming took off 7 bases at V and 0 bases at J, with 7 bases between the two ends. The CDR3 is 13 amino acids. In germline, CDR1 is SNHLY, CDR2 FYNNEI. The CDR3 spells CASTLGSGNTIYF. The CDR3 nucleotides read TGTGCCAGCACCCTGGGCTCTGGAAACACCATATATTTT.

The chain is built from TRBV28 and TRBJ1-1; D is ambiguous. The germline V gene encodes CDR1 MDHEN and CDR2 SYDVKM. Trimming took 2 bases from V and 3 from J, leaving 7 bases between them. The CDR3 spans 13 residues. The CDR3, as DNA: TGTGCCAGCAGTTTACAGGCCTACACTGAAGCTTTCTTT. Its translation is CASSLQAYTEAFF. The whole variable domain, remainder taken from reference TRBV28 and TRBJ1-1, is DVKVTQSSRYLVKRTGEKVFLECVQDMDHENMFWYRQDPGLGLRLIYFSYDVKMKEKGDIPEGYSVSREKKERFSLILESASTNQTSMYLCASSLQAYTEAFFGQGTRLTVV.

The chain recombines TRBV19 with TRBJ1-1; D unclear. The CDR3 runs to 13 residues. Germline lookup yields CDR1 LNHDA and CDR2 SQIVND (reference sequence). Trimming pared 5 bases from V and 7 bases from J, leaving 14 bases between. The DNA of the CDR3 is TGTGCCAGTAGTCCACACGGCGTGAATGAAGCTTTCTTT. Protein: CASSPHGVNEAFF.

This clone appeared a few times. The CDR3 sequence: CASSPQGSGANVLTF. CDR3 in DNA: TGTGCCAGCAGCCCCCAGGGTTCTGGGGCCAACGTCCTGACTTTC. The chain recombines TRBV6-5 with TRBJ2-6; D perhaps matches TRBD1 (5 bases). Trimming shortened V by 6 bases and J by 1 base, and 10 bases separated the two germline ends. This CDR3 has 15 amino acids. Germline V lookup: CDR1 MNHEY, CDR2 SVGAGI.

The chain employs TRBV28 and TRBJ1-2; tentative D call: TRBD1 (5 bases). The ends were cut back, 7 bases at V and 4 bases at J, with 13 bases in the middle. Germline V CDR1 and CDR2: MDHEN, SYDVKM. The CDR3 is made up of 13 amino acids. CDR3 coding DNA: TGTGCCAGCATTGGCGTTCAGGGCTATGGCTACACCTTC. Translated, it gives CASIGVQGYGYTF.

The chain is built from TRBV19 and TRBJ1-5; D is possibly TRBD1 (6 bases). Per germline, CDR1 LNHDA and CDR2 SQIVND (reference sequence). The V end was cut by 5 bases, the J end by 6 bases, with 11 bases between. This CDR3 contains 13 residues. The CDR3 reads CASSPGAGQPQHF. The CDR3 DNA is TGTGCCAGTAGTCCAGGGGCGGGTCAGCCCCAGCATTTT.

The J gene is TRBJ1-6, the V gene TRBV6-5; 7 nucleotides match TRBD1. Germline CDR1 and CDR2: MNHEY and SVGAGI. V was clipped by 3 bases and J by 10 bases; unmatched bases: 6. The CDR3 has 14 amino acids. CDR3 nucleotides: TGTGCCAGCAGTTATTCAGGGACAGTGTCACCCCTCCACTTT. Translated: CASSYSGTVSPLHF.

The rearrangement joins TRBV11-2 to TRBJ2-1; 8 nucleotides align to TRBD1. The V gene's germline CDR1 is SGHAT and CDR2 FQNNGV. This CDR3 region has 17 residues. Trimming took 0 bases from V and 7 from J; bases not matched to a gene: 11. CDR3: CASSLDPTGQAWNEQFF. The CDR3 coding sequence is TGTGCCAGCAGCTTAGACCCCACGGGACAGGCCTGGAATGAGCAGTTCTTC.

The chain employs TRBV5-5 and TRBJ1-6, with D tentatively TRBD1 (6 bases). The CDR3 sequence is 14 residues long. The germline V and J ends were trimmed by 0 bases and 11 bases, with 12 bases remaining between them. Germline V gene data show CDR1 as SGHKS and CDR2 as YYEKEE (reference sequence). The DNA for the CDR3 is TGTGCCAGCAGCTTGGGGCAGGGGATAGCACCCCTCCACTTT. The encoded protein is CASSLGQGIAPLHF.

The J gene is TRBJ1-6, the V gene TRBV14, with D unclear. The CDR3 is made up of 12 amino acids. V was trimmed by 1 base and J by 12 bases, leaving 7 bases between them. Germline CDR1 and CDR2: SGHDN and FVKESK. CDR3 DNA sequence: TGTGCCAGCAGCCAAGGGATTGGACCCCTCCACTTT. Translation: CASSQGIGPLHF.

The V gene is TRBV15, the J gene TRBJ2-1, with 7 bases matching TRBD1. The CDR3 covers 12 residues. Germline assignment: CDR1 LNHNV and CDR2 YYDKDF (reference sequence). V was clipped by 11 bases and J by 4 bases; unmatched bases: 5. CDR3 coding DNA: TGTGCCGTCGGGACAGTTTACAATGAGCAGTTCTTC. This sequence encodes CAVGTVYNEQFF.

This chain joins TRBV9 and TRBJ1-6, with 7 bases identical to TRBD1. In germline, CDR1 is SGDLS, CDR2 YYNGEE. The V and J ends lost 3 bases and 2 bases, in that order; junction bases with no gene match: 5. CDR3 length: 16 residues. In DNA form, the CDR3 reads TGTGCCAGCAGCGCGACAGGGACGACCTATAATTCACCCCTCCACTTT. Residues: CASSATGTTYNSPLHF.

The rearrangement joins TRBV5-1 to TRBJ2-2; D tentatively fits TRBD1 or TRBD2 (6 bases each). CDR1 and CDR2 (germline): SGHRS, YFSETQ. V lost 7 bases and J lost 4, with 17 bases in between. The CDR3 is made up of 15 amino acids. CDR3 protein: CASQVGGWGTGELFF. CDR3 in DNA: TGCGCCAGCCAAGTCGGGGGCTGGGGCACCGGGGAGCTGTTTTTT.

This sequence joins TRBV2 and TRBJ1-1; 8 bases are shared with TRBD1. Germline lookup yields CDR1 SNHLY and CDR2 FYNNEI. The CDR3 runs 15 residues. V was clipped by 6 bases and J by 1 base; unmatched bases: 7. The CDR3 loop reads CASRERTGRNTEAFF. The DNA for the CDR3 is TGTGCCAGCAGAGAGAGGACAGGGAGGAACACTGAAGCTTTCTTT.

The chain employs TRBV7-2 and TRBJ1-2; D gene uncertain. From germline, CDR1 is SGHTA and CDR2 FQGNSA. Trimming took off 1 base at V and 6 bases at J, with 15 bases between the two ends. This CDR3 has 15 amino acids. The CDR3 DNA sequence: TGTGCCAGCAGCTTAGGCCGAGGACTGTCGGATGGCTACACCTTC. Encoded protein: CASSLGRGLSDGYTF.

V gene TRBV19 combines with J gene TRBJ1-2; D is perhaps TRBD1 (5 bases). Looked up from germline, CDR1 is LNHDA and CDR2 is SQIVND (reference sequence). The CDR3 has 15 residues. V dropped 7 bases and J dropped 4 bases, with 19 bases sitting between them. CDR3 sequence reads: CASTETGTGLYGYTF. Here the CDR3 DNA reads TGTGCCAGTACCGAGACCGGGACCGGTCTCTATGGCTACACCTTC.

V usage is TRBV11-3 and J usage is TRBJ2-7, with 7 bases fitting TRBD1. Germline V gene sequence: CDR1 SGHNT, CDR2 YENEEA. V lost 5 bases, J lost 4 bases, and 14 bases stayed unmatched. The CDR3 loop spans 16 amino acids. The CDR3 loop is CASSLRPEGQIYEQYV. CDR3 DNA sequence: TGTGCCAGCAGCCTAAGACCCGAGGGACAGATATACGAGCAGTACGTC.